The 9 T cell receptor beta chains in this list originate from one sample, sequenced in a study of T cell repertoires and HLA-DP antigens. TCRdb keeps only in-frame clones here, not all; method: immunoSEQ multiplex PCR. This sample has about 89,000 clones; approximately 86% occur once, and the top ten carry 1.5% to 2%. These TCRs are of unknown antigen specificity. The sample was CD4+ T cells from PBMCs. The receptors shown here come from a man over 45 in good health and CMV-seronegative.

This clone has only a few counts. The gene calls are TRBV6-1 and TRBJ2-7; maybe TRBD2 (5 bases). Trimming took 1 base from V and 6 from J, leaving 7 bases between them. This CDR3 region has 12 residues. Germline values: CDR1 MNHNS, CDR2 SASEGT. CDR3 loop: CASSEVAGEQYF. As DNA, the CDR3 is TGTGCCAGCAGTGAAGTTGCGGGCGAGCAGTACTTC.

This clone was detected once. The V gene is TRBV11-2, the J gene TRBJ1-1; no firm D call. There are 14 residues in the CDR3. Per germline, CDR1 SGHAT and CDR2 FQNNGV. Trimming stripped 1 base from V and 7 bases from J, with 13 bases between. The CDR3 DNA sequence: TGTGCCAGCAGCTTAGGGGTCCTGCCAGTTGAAGCTTTCTTT. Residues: CASSLGVLPVEAFF.

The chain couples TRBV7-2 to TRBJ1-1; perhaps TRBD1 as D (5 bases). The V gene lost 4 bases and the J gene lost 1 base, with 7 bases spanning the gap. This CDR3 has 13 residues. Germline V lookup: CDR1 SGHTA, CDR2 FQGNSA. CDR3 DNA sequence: TGTGCCAGCAGCTCGGGACCGAACACTGAAGCTTTCTTT. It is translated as CASSSGPNTEAFF.

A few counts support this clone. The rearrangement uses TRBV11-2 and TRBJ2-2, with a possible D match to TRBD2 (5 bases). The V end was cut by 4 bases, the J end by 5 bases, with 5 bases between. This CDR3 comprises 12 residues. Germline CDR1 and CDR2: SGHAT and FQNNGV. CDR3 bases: TGTGCCAGCAGCTGGACTACCGGGGAGCTGTTTTTT. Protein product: CASSWTTGELFF.

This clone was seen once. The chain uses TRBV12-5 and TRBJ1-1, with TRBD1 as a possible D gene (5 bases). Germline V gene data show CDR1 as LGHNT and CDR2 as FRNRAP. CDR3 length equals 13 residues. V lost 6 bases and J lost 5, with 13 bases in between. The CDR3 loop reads CASGQQEGTEAFF. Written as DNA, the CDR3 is TGTGCTAGTGGCCAACAGGAGGGAACTGAAGCTTTCTTT.

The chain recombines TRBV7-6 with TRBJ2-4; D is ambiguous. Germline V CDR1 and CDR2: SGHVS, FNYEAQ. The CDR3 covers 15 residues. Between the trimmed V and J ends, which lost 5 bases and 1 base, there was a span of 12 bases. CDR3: CASSPQISAKNIQYF. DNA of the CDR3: TGTGCCAGCAGCCCCCAGATCTCGGCCAAAAACATTCAGTACTTC.

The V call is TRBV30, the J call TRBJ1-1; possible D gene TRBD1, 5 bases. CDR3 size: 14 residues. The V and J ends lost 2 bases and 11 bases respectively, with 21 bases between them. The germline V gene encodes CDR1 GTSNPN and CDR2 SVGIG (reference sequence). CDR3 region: CAWSPTLRGEEAFF. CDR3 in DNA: TGTGCCTGGAGTCCAACCCTCCGGGGGGAGGAGGCTTTCTTT.

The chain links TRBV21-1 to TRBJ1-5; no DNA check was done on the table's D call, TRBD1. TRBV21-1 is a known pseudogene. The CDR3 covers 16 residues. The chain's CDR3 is CASSKARDRVHQPQHF. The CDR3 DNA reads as TGTGCCAGCAGCAAAGCGCGGGACAGGGTCCATCAGCCCCAGCATTTT.

The CDR3 bases are TGCGCCAGCAGTGGAAGTTTAGGGGTTGTAGATGGCTACACCTTC. Translation gives CASSGSLGVVDGYTF. J is TRBJ1-2 and V is TRBV10-2, with D possibly matching TRBD1 (5 bases). Germline CDR1 and CDR2: WSHSY and SAAADI. CDR3 size: 15 residues. With 4 bases removed from V and 6 bases from J, the gap between germline ends came to 18 bases.